The present T cell receptor beta chain was sequenced within a study of blood T cell repertoires in COVID-19. Looking at the study overall: Acute-phase and convalescent COVID-19 samples originated in the United States, Italy and Spain. The analysed material was cDNA or gDNA that came from T cells, B-cell-depleted T cells, or PBMCs.

As processed by the authors: Researchers report that nucleated cell counts were estimated from reference gene primer amplification. Generated by immunoSEQ multiplex PCR, the TCRdb table keeps only in-frame clones and is missing some. The V and J calls and clone size come from that table; D and trimming were worked out from the DNA. The sample has under 350,000 clones; 85% are singletons. Germline V gene lookup returns CDR1 KGHDR and CDR2 SFDVKD. This CDR3 comprises 14 residues. The V end was cut by 4 bases, the J end by 7 bases, with 12 bases between. This clone has a handful of counts. Source material: peripheral blood. This receptor was obtained from a human donor in a cohort sampled during active COVID-19. V gene TRBV24-1 combines with J gene TRBJ2-2, with a weak D call TRBD1 (6 bases). The CDR3 DNA reads as TGTGCCACCAGTGACATAACAGGGATCGGGGAGCTGTTTTTT. It codes for CATSDITGIGELFF.